The subject of this entry is one TCR beta chain. The antigen is not known. This sample includes further DNA sequences coding for the same CDR3. Trimming removed 3 bases from V and 2 bases from J, with 9 bases in between. The germline V gene has CDR1 MNHEY and CDR2 SMNVEV (reference sequence). There are 14 residues in the CDR3. Profiling relied on immunoSEQ multiplex PCR, and the TCRdb table lists in-frame clones only, not all of them. The top ten clones hold approximately 0.4% of a sample with 2 million to 2.5 million clones, roughly 93% of them seen once. These data are taken from a study of shared clonotypes between healthy human individuals. The overall study: Donors were a couple of women and three men aged 18 to 49.

The study's findings and limits: Sequencing of the sorted subsets was shown by rarefaction to be incomplete despite large depth. Estimated clonotype richness was generally higher in naive than memory subsets.

This TCR came from a man between 18 and 35 years old in good health. Some clones in this sample may be carry-over from other donors' samples. The chain carries TRBV27 and TRBJ2-3; no clear D. The sequencing sample was made of naive CD4+ T cells from PBMCs. Noted subset: CD45RA+ positively selected. The CDR3 here is CASSFLPTTDTQYF. The CDR3 DNA reads as TGTGCCAGCAGTTTTTTACCGACCACAGATACGCAGTATTTT.